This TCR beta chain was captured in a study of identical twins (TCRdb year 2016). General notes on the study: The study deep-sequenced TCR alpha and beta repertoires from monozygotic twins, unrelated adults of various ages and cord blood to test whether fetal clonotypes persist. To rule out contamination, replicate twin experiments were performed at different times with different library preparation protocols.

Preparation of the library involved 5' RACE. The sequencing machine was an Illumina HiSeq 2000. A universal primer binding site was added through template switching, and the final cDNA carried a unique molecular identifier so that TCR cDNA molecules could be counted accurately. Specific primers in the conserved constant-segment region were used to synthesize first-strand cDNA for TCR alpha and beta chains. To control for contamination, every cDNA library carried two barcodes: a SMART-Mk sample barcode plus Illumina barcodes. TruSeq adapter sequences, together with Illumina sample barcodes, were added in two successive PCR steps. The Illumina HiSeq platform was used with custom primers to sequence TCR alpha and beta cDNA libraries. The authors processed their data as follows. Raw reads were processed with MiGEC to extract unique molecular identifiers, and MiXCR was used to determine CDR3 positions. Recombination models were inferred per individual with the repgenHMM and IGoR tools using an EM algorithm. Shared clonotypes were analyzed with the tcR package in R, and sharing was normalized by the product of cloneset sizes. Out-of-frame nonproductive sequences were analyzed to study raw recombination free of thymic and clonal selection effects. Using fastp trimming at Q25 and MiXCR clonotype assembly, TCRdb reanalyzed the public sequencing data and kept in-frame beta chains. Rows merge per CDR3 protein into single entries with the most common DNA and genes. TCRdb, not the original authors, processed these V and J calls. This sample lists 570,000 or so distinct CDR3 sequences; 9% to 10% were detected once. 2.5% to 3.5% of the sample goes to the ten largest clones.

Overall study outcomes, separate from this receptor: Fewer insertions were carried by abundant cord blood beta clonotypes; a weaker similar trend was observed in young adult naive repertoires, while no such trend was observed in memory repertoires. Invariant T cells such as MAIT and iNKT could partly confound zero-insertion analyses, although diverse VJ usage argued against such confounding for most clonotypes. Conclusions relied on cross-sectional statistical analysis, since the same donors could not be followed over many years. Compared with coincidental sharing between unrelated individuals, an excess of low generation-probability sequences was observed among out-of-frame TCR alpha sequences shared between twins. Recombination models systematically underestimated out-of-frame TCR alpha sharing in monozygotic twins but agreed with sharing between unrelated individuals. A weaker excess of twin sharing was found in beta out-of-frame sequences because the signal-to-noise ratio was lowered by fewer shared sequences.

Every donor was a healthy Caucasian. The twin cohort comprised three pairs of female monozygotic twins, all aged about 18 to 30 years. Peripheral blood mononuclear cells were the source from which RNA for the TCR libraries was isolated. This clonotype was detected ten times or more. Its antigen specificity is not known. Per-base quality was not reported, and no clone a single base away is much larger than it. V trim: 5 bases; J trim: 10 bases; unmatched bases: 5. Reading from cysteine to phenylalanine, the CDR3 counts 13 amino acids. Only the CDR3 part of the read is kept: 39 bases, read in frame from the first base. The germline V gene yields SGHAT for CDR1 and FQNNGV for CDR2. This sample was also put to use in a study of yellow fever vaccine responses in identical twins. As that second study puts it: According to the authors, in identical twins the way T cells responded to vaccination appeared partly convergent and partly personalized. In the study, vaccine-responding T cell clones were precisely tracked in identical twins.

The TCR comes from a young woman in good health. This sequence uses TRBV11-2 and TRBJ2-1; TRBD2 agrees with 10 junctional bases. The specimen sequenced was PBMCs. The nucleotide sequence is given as TGTGCCAGCAGCCCAGCGGGGGGGATAGAGCAGTTCTTC. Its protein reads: CASSPAGGIEQFF.